The rows below give T cell receptor beta chains drawn from one sample of a study of blood T cells in healthy people across ages. TCRdb called the 5' RACE reads again in MiXCR, with one record for every CDR3 protein. The sample includes approximately 800,000 distinct CDR3 sequences, about 45% of them seen just once. The sequenced sample consisted of blood. All receptors derive from an elderly man in good health. Each CDR3 is given with its conserved first and last residue.

>TRBJ2-7|TRBV7-9
CASSFGAGGQDYEQYF
>TRBJ1-4|TRBV7-9
CASRLVGAPNEKLFF
>TRBJ2-3|TRBV24-1
CATSDPTGASTDTQYF
>TRBJ1-2|TRBV7-9
CASSRGMGGYTF
>TRBJ2-1|TRBV4-2
CASSQETRSAYNEQFF
>TRBJ1-2|TRBV6-6
CASSYSNQANYGYTF
>TRBJ1-2|TRBV15
CATRFLLGANYGYTF
>TRBJ2-1|TRBV10-1
CASSDSGHNEQFF
>TRBJ2-3|TRBV9
CASSVGTDTQYF
>TRBJ2-1|TRBV20-1
CSAREIGRGDEQFF
>TRBJ2-5|TRBV29-1
CSVGRSRVEAQYF
>TRBJ2-5|TRBV5-6
CASSLAGTGVGEQYF
>TRBJ2-5|TRBV20-1
CSASDRPAGEQYF
>TRBJ2-3|TRBV6-1
CASSEVASTDTQYF
>TRBJ2-7|TRBV29-1
CSVTGTSGRYEQYF
>TRBJ2-3|TRBV5-1
CASSFSGQGFTDTQYF
>.|TRBV29-1
CSVCDDEQYF
>TRBJ2-1|TRBV2
CASKGLAGVNEQFF
>TRBJ1-1|TRBV6-5
CASSYIWGAATEAFF
>TRBJ1-1|TRBV5-1
CASSARENTEAFF
>TRBJ1-5|TRBV15
CATSRGTKAGVYSNQPQHF
>TRBJ2-7|TRBV6-2/TRBV6-3
CASSTRRGQTYEQYF
>TRBJ2-7|TRBV5-1
CASSLAAGALEQYF
>TRBJ1-2|TRBV27
CASRQLSGPTYGYTF
>TRBJ1-1|TRBV7-2
CASSLGNIGFEAFF
>TRBJ2-2|TRBV7-9
CASSLGTFVRNTGELFF
>TRBJ1-4|TRBV29-1
CSAMSGKLFF
>TRBJ2-2|TRBV6-2/TRBV6-3
CASRLAGAYTGELFF
>TRBJ2-5|TRBV6-5
CASSYSRGNQETQYF
>TRBJ2-5|TRBV25-1
CATEGETQYF
>TRBJ2-7|TRBV10-3
CTISESGRSYEQYF
>TRBJ1-1|TRBV10-3
CAISDNINSLNTEAFF
>TRBJ2-1|TRBV2
CAGTPGQGYNEQFF
>TRBJ2-3|TRBV6-6
CASTSPSIGSDTQYF
>TRBJ2-3|TRBV6-2/TRBV6-3
CATGDGLLDTQYF
>TRBJ1-1|TRBV28
CASSFSSSLTEAFF
>TRBJ2-1|TRBV13
CASSLETGIYNEQFF
>TRBJ2-3|TRBV7-2
CASSLTGQGPSDTQYF